The 15 T cell receptor beta chains below all came from one sample that was sequenced in a study of T cell clonality in common variable immunodeficiency. Whole-study findings and limits: Common variable immunodeficiency TCR beta sequences reportedly had fewer deletions and N-nucleotide insertions.

Their recognized antigens are unknown. Sequencing used immunoSEQ multiplex PCR; TCRdb keeps in-frame clones, though not all of them. The data show roughly 9,000 clones, none appearing only once, with around 4.5% held by the ten largest. The sequencing input was peripheral blood mononuclear cells. All receptors come from a human donor with common variable immunodeficiency.

This clone was detected ten times or more. With the read ending 3 residues before the CDR3 end, the germline J gene is used to fill in that end. V gene TRBV2 combines with J gene TRBJ2-7; 15 nucleotides line up with TRBD2. This CDR3 spans 16 amino acids. The germline V gene has CDR1 SNHLY and CDR2 FYNNEI. J was trimmed by 5 bases and V by 7 bases; bases with no gene match: 9. The part of the CDR3 DNA that was read is TGTGCCAGCAAAAACGGACTAGCGGGAGGGCTGAACGAG. Translated, it gives CASKNGLAGGLNE. From start to end, the CDR3 is CASKNGLAGGLNEQYF.

This clone was found many times. The read ends 3 residues early relative to the CDR3; the germline J gene fills the gap. The chain joins TRBV20-1 to TRBJ2-3, with TRBD1 matching 8 bases. The CDR3 extends over 16 amino acids. Trimming removed 5 bases from V and 2 bases from J; junction bases left unmatched: 12. Germline V gene lookup returns CDR1 DFQATT and CDR2 SNEGSKA (reference sequence). CDR3 bases read: TGCAGTGCTCCAACGACAGGGGCCGAATTCACAGATACG. Translating it yields CSAPTTGAEFTDT. The full CDR3 is CSAPTTGAEFTDTQYF.

The table lists this clone with many counts. The read terminates 3 residues before the CDR3 end, so the remaining end is supplied by the germline J gene. This chain links TRBV2 with TRBJ2-5; D perhaps matches TRBD1 (5 bases). V lost 6 bases, J lost 4 bases, and 9 bases lay in between. CDR1 and CDR2 from the germline V gene are SNHLY and FYNNEI. The CDR3 contains 12 residues. The CDR3 sequence is CASSREGETQYF. The covered CDR3 bases are TGTGCCAGCAGCAGGGAAGGAGAGACC.

The sample holds many counts of this clone. The CDR3 goes on 3 residues after the read ends, and that part is filled in from the germline J gene. This sequence joins TRBV3-1 (or the pseudogene TRBV3-2) and TRBJ2-3; TRBD2 agrees at 7 bases. In germline, CDR1 is LGHDT, CDR2 YNNKEL (reference sequence). Unmatched junction bases numbered 16, after V lost 7 bases and J lost 6 bases. The CDR3 has 16 residues. The part of the CDR3 DNA that was read is TGTGCCAGCATCCCGAACCCGGGGGGTAGAACCGATACG. Protein product: CASIPNPGGRTDT. The whole CDR3 region reads CASIPNPGGRTDTQYF.

This clone was picked up many times. The read terminates 3 residues before the CDR3 end, so the remaining end is supplied by the germline J gene. This chain connects TRBV14 to TRBJ2-5; 7 bases line up with TRBD2. J lost 4 bases, V lost 4 bases, and 9 bases had no gene match. The CDR3 is made up of 15 amino acids. CDR1 is SGHDN and CDR2 is FVKESK in the germline V gene. CDR3 amino acids: CASSLHRTGGETQYF. The sequenced CDR3 bases are TGTGCCAGCAGCCTTCACCGGACGGGGGGAGAGACC.

This clone was counted ten times or more. The missing CDR3 end, 3 residues past where the read stops, is filled in from the germline J gene. The V call is TRBV6-2 or TRBV6-3, the J call TRBJ1-6, with TRBD1 matching 7 bases. This CDR3 has 15 residues. The junction had 10 bases not matched to a gene; V was cut back by 7 bases and J by 7 bases. Per the germline V gene, CDR1 is MNHEY and CDR2 is SVGEGT. Partial CDR3 DNA: TGTGCCAGCACCCCGAGAGGGGGCGCGAATTCACCC. It specifies CASTPRGGANSP. The whole CDR3 protein is CASTPRGGANSPLHF.

This clone occurred many times. Read coverage stops 3 residues before the CDR3 terminus; the germline J gene supplies the remainder. The chain couples TRBV29-1 to TRBJ1-2; D gene unclear. CDR1 is SQVTM, CDR2 ANQGSEA, per germline. This CDR3 is 11 amino acids long. CDR3 region: CSVDSGYGYTF. The DNA read from the CDR3 is TGCAGCGTGGACTCAGGTTACGGC.

This clone was recorded at least ten times. The read ends 3 residues early relative to the CDR3; the germline J gene fills the gap. The chain joins TRBV2 to TRBJ2-5, with 7 bases fitting TRBD1. The length of the CDR3 is 13 residues. CDR1 is SNHLY, CDR2 FYNNEI, per germline. Germline trimming cut 6 bases from V and 4 bases from J; bases unmatched to any gene: 5. The CDR3 bases that were read are TGTGCCAGCAGCTTAGACAGGGTAGAGACC. Protein: CASSLDRVET. The entire CDR3 sequence reads CASSLDRVETQYF.

In its sample, this clone was seen many times. The CDR3 goes on 3 residues after the read ends, and that part is filled in from the germline J gene. The chain uses TRBV9 and TRBJ2-1, with TRBD2 matching over 10 bases. The CDR3 sequence is 15 residues long. The trim removed 3 bases at V and 2 bases at J, leaving 2 bases unmatched. Germline CDR1 is SGDLS and CDR2 is YYNGEE. CDR3 bases read: TGTGCCAGCAGCGGAACTAGCGGGGCCTACAATGAG. This gives the protein CASSGTSGAYNE. The complete CDR3 reads CASSGTSGAYNEQFF. Complete variable domain (other parts from reference TRBV9 and TRBJ2-1): DSGVTQTPKHLITATGQRVTLRCSPRSGDLSVYWYQQSLDQGLQFLIQYYNGEERAKGNILERFSAQQFPDLHSELNLSSLELGDSALYFCASSGTSGAYNEQFFGPGTRLTVL.

This clone was observed at least ten times. The sequence runs out 3 residues before the end of the CDR3; the remainder is reconstructed from the germline J gene. This chain connects TRBV14 to TRBJ2-2; maybe TRBD2 (5 bases). The CDR3 has 12 residues. Trimming stripped 3 bases from V and 8 bases from J, with 7 bases between. CDR1 is SGHDN and CDR2 is FVKESK in the germline V gene. CDR3 residues: CASSQQRGELFF. CDR3 DNA (partial): TGTGCCAGCAGCCAGCAGCGGGGGGAG.

This clone is judged medium-sized (0.01 to 0.1%). Sequencing ends 3 residues short of the CDR3 end; the germline J gene provides the rest. The chain couples TRBV29-1 to TRBJ1-2, with a tentative D call TRBD1 (6 bases). Germline values: CDR1 SQVTM, CDR2 ANQGSEA. Trimming left V 6 bases short and J 4 bases short, with 9 bases between. The CDR3 length is 11 residues. The CDR3 DNA, read in part, is TGCAGCGTCGGACAGCCCTATGGC. Translating it yields CSVGQPYG. The whole CDR3 sequence reads CSVGQPYGYTF.

This clone has a count of ten or more. The read falls 3 residues short of the CDR3 end, and the missing part is taken from the germline J gene. V is TRBV18 and J is TRBJ2-2; D is unresolved. Germline lookup yields CDR1 KGHSH and CDR2 LQKENI. V shed 3 bases and J shed 6 bases, with 5 bases lying between them. The CDR3 is made up of 12 amino acids. The CDR3 DNA, read in part, is TGTGCCAGCTCACCCCTCCCCGGGGAG. Encoded protein: CASSPLPGE. Given in full, the CDR3 is CASSPLPGELFF.

Many counts were recorded for this clone. Sequencing ends 3 residues short of the CDR3 end; the germline J gene provides the rest. This sequence joins TRBV9 and TRBJ2-1; 7 bases are shared with TRBD1. Trimming took 4 bases from V and 4 from J; bases not matched to a gene: 8. CDR3 size: 15 residues. CDR1 and CDR2 (germline): SGDLS, YYNGEE. The CDR3 DNA, read in part, is TGTGCCAGCAGCATAAGACCGGGACAGTACAATGAG. Protein: CASSIRPGQYNE. The full CDR3 is CASSIRPGQYNEQFF.

This clone was recorded at least ten times. The sequence runs out 3 residues before the end of the CDR3; the remainder is reconstructed from the germline J gene. J is TRBJ2-5 and V is TRBV7-8; 7 nucleotides agree with TRBD2. The length of the CDR3 is 13 residues. V gave up 11 bases and J gave up 4 bases; unmatched junction bases: 10. Germline CDR1 is SGHVS and CDR2 is FQNEAQ. CDR3 loop: CALGGSVGETQYF. CDR3 DNA, as far as it was read: TGTGCCCTCGGCGGGAGTGTGGGAGAGACC.

Many counts were recorded for this clone. The CDR3 end is not reached by the read, which stops 3 residues before it; the germline J gene fills it in. The chain links TRBV5-1 to TRBJ2-1; D perhaps matches TRBD2 (6 bases). Between the trimmed V and J ends, which lost 0 bases and 0 bases, there was a span of 7 bases. Germline V gene sequence: CDR1 SGHRS, CDR2 YFSETQ. This CDR3 has 15 residues. CDR3 sequence: CASSLVGGSYNEQFF. Partial CDR3 DNA: TGCGCCAGCAGCTTGGTGGGGGGCTCCTACAATGAG.